One sample yielded the 17 T cell receptor beta chains listed below, sequenced in a study of blood T cells in healthy people across ages. Then a second PCR, running about 7 to 11 cycles, was carried out with a sample-barcoded 5' primer and a J-beta primer mix. TCRdb reprocessed the 5' RACE reads with MiXCR, giving one entry per CDR3 protein. The data contain roughly 1,500,000 distinct CDR3 sequences, almost 35% of them seen just once; the ten biggest clones take up around 11%. The material sequenced was blood. The receptors stem from a woman aged 30 to 39 in good health.

This clonotype came up a few times. V and J are TRBV4-1 and TRBJ2-5, with D perhaps matching TRBD2 (6 bases). Germline CDR1 reads MGHRA; CDR2 reads YSYEKL. CDR3 size: 16 residues. V dropped 0 bases and J dropped 2 bases, with 13 bases sitting between them. CDR3: CASSQERTILQETQYF. CDR3 coding DNA: TGCGCCAGCAGCCAAGAGAGGACTATACTACAAGAGACCCAGTACTTC.

The V call is TRBV7-9, the J call TRBJ2-3, with D perhaps assigned TRBD1 or TRBD2 (5 bases each). This CDR3 region has 16 residues. Germline values: CDR1 SEHNR, CDR2 FQNEAQ (reference sequence). V lost 3 bases to trimming and J lost 4 bases, with 17 bases between them. The CDR3 region is CASSFKTGLRADTQYF. CDR3 coding DNA: TGTGCCAGCAGCTTTAAAACAGGCCTGAGGGCAGATACGCAGTATTTT.

This clonotype has just a few counts. This chain joins TRBV5-1 and TRBJ2-5; D uncertain. V gave up 1 base and J gave up 11 bases, with 18 bases separating them. Germline CDR1 and CDR2: SGHRS and YFSETQ. There are 14 residues in the CDR3. CDR3 nucleotide sequence: TGCGCCAGCAGCTTGACAGCTACCTCCTACGGGCAGTACTTC. Encoded protein: CASSLTATSYGQYF.

This clonotype was found many times. Germline and junction disagree at one end, which may indicate a read error. The chain uses TRBV7-9 and TRBJ2-1; D remains unclear. Germline V gene sequence: CDR1 SEHNR, CDR2 FQNEAQ (reference sequence). This CDR3 is 12 amino acids long. In nucleotides, the CDR3 is TGTGCCAGCAGTTTAGCCTGGGGTGAGCAGTTCTTC. Protein: CASSLAWGEQFF. Full variable domain (missing parts from reference TRBV7-9 and TRBJ2-1): DTGVSQNPRHKITKRGQNVTFRCDPISEHNRLYWYRQTLGQGPEFLTYFQNEAQLEKSRLLSDRFSAERPKGSFSTLEIQRTEQGDSAMYLCASSLAWGEQFFGPGTRLTVL.

This clonotype was found a few times. The V call is TRBV20-1, the J call TRBJ1-5, with D possibly TRBD1 on 6 matching bases. CDR1 and CDR2 from the germline V gene are DFQATT and SNEGSKA (reference sequence). The V gene lost 1 base and the J gene lost 1 base, with 8 bases spanning the gap. The CDR3 is made up of 14 amino acids. In DNA form, the CDR3 reads TGCAGTGCTAGAGTAACAGGGAGCAATCAGCCCCAGCATTTT. Translating it yields CSARVTGSNQPQHF.

This clonotype appeared a few times. The genes are TRBV5-6 and TRBJ2-5, with 12 bases lining up with TRBD1. The DNA end is more similar to TRBJ2-7, so the J call may be wrong. The CDR3 sequence is 16 residues long. The germline V gene encodes CDR1 SGHDT and CDR2 YYEEEE. CDR3 DNA: TGTGCCAGCAGCCTACTACCGGGACAGGGGGCGGGCGAGCAGTACTTC. It encodes CASSLLPGQGAGEQYF.

In the case of this clonotype: This clone may be a read error of a much larger clone one base away. The V gene is TRBV7-2, the J gene TRBJ2-1; D perhaps matches TRBD2 (7 bases). This CDR3 has 16 amino acids. Germline V lookup: CDR1 SGHTA, CDR2 FQGNSA. The CDR3 region is CASRLGGALYYNEQFF. As DNA, the CDR3 is TGTGCCAGCCGCTTGGGGGGGGCTCTATACTACAATGAGCAGTTCTTC.

This clonotype was seen at least ten times. The gene calls are TRBV29-1 and TRBJ2-1; D may be TRBD1 or TRBD2 (5 bases each). The CDR3 totals 13 residues. V lost 4 bases, J lost 1 base, and 8 bases lay in between. Per the germline V gene, CDR1 is SQVTM and CDR2 is ANQGSEA. The CDR3 loop reads CSVGGASYNEQFF. In DNA form, the CDR3 reads TGCAGCGTTGGAGGGGCGTCCTACAATGAGCAGTTCTTC.

The J gene is TRBJ2-7, the V gene TRBV5-1; 7 bases match TRBD1. Germline V gives CDR1 SGHRS, CDR2 YFSETQ. Unmatched junction bases numbered 9, after V lost 4 bases and J lost 2 bases. The CDR3 length is 15 residues. CDR3 coding DNA: TGCGCCAGCAGCCTTGGGACAGCGACCCCCTACGAGCAGTACTTC. Translated, it gives CASSLGTATPYEQYF.

A few counts support this clonotype. CDR3 nucleotides: TGTGCCAGCAGTTTCGGGACTAGTACTTTCTTT. Encoded protein: CASSFGTSTFF. The chain has TRBV28 and TRBJ1-1; D is possibly TRBD1 (5 bases). Trimming shortened V by 3 bases and J by 12 bases, and 11 bases separated the two germline ends. This CDR3 has 11 amino acids. Per germline, CDR1 MDHEN and CDR2 SYDVKM.

This clonotype occurred a few times. This chain links TRBV11-2 with TRBJ2-1, with D perhaps given as TRBD1 or TRBD2 (7 bases each). The germline V gene has CDR1 SGHAT and CDR2 FQNNGV. This CDR3 is 16 amino acids long. The ends were cut back, 0 bases at V and 6 bases at J, with 15 bases in the middle. CDR3 in DNA: TGTGCCAGCAGCTTAGAGGGGAGGGGGCGCGCCAATGAGCAGTTCTTC. Encoded protein: CASSLEGRGRANEQFF.

The V and J genes are TRBV20-1 and TRBJ2-1; 12 nucleotides line up with TRBD2. This CDR3 spans 14 amino acids. The V segment lost 6 bases and the J segment 9 bases; nucleotides outside the gene matches: 9. Germline V gene sequence: CDR1 DFQATT, CDR2 SNEGSKA (reference sequence). The CDR3 bases are TGCAGTGCCAGAAGACTAGCGGGGGCAACTGAGCAGTTCTTC. Protein sequence: CSARRLAGATEQFF.

The DNA of the CDR3 is TGTGCCAGCAGCGAGCAAGCCCCGGGACTAGCGGGGGGGGCCCGGTACTTC. Translation gives CASSEQAPGLAGGARYF. This sequence joins TRBV28 and TRBJ2-5, with TRBD2 identical over 16 bases. In germline, CDR1 is MDHEN, CDR2 SYDVKM. The V and J ends lost 6 bases and 13 bases, in that order; junction bases with no gene match: 17. This CDR3 is 17 amino acids long.

This clonotype was seen a few times. This chain connects TRBV3-1 to TRBJ2-5; D possibly corresponds to TRBD1 (5 bases). V gave up 1 base and J gave up 1 base, with 10 bases separating them. The CDR3 has 15 residues. Germline values: CDR1 LGHDT, CDR2 YNNKEL (reference sequence). CDR3 bases: TGTGCCAGCAGCCAAGGACAGACCGTCCAAGAGACCCAGTACTTC. Translating gives CASSQGQTVQETQYF.

Only a few counts were recorded for this clonotype. This sequence joins TRBV2 and TRBJ2-5; 7 bases agree with TRBD2. Per germline, CDR1 SNHLY and CDR2 FYNNEI. Losses at the gene ends were 6 bases for V and 5 bases for J; bases not matched to a gene: 9. The length of the CDR3 is 14 residues. For the CDR3, the DNA is TGTGCCAGCAGGGGAGGGGAGTCGATTGAGACCCAGTACTTC. As protein: CASRGGESIETQYF.

The chain links TRBV27 to TRBJ1-2; no firm D call. V was shortened by 0 bases and J by 4 bases, with 6 bases between the two germline ends. CDR1 is MNHEY and CDR2 is SMNVEV in the germline V gene (reference sequence). The CDR3 has 13 amino acids. CDR3 residues: CASSLSNAYGYTF. DNA for the CDR3: TGTGCCAGCAGTTTATCGAATGCCTATGGCTACACCTTC.

The chain joins TRBV28 to TRBJ1-1; D gene uncertain. There are 11 residues in the CDR3. V was clipped by 5 bases and J by 11 bases, with 12 bases between them. Germline CDR1 reads MDHEN; CDR2 reads SYDVKM. The CDR3 spells CASSPTLKAFF. The DNA of the CDR3 is TGTGCCAGCAGTCCCACCTTAAAGGCTTTCTTT. Together with reference TRBV28 and TRBJ1-1, the CDR3 gives the full variable domain: DVKVTQSSRYLVKRTGEKVFLECVQDMDHENMFWYRQDPGLGLRLIYFSYDVKMKEKGDIPEGYSVSREKKERFSLILESASTNQTSMYLCASSPTLKAFFGQGTRLTVV.